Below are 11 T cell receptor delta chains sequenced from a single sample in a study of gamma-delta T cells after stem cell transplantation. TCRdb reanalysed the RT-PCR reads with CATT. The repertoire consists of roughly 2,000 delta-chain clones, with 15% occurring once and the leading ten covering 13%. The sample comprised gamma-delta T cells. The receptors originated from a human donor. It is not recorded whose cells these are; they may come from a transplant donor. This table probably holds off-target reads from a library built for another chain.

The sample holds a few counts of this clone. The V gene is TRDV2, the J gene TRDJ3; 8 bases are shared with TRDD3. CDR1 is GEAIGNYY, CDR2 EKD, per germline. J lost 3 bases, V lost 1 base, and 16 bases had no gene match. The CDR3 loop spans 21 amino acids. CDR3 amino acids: CACDTVFLLGEESWDTRQMFF. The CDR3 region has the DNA TGTGCCTGTGACACGGTTTTCCTTCTGGGGGAAGAAAGCTGGGACACCCGACAGATGTTTTTC.

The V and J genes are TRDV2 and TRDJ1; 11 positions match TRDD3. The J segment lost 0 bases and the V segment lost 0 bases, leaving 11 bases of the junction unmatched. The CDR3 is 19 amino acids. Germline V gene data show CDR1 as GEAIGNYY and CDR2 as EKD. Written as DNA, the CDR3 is TGTGCCTGTGACACCGCGGGTCGACTGGGGGATAGGGACACCGATAAACTCATCTTT. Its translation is CACDTAGRLGDRDTDKLIF.

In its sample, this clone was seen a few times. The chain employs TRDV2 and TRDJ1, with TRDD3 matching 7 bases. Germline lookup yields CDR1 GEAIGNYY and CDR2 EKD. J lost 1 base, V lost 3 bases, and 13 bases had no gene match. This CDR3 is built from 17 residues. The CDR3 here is CACDAILGPQGTDKLIF. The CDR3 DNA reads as TGTGCCTGTGACGCCATACTGGGGCCCCAAGGCACCGATAAACTCATCTTT.

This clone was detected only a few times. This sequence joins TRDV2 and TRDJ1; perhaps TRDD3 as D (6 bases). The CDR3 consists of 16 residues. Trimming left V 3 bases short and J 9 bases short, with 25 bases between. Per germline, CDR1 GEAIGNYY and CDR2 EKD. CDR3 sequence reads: CACDALLGPPSEQLIF. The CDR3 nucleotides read TGTGCCTGTGACGCACTACTGGGCCCCCCGTCGGAACAACTCATCTTT.

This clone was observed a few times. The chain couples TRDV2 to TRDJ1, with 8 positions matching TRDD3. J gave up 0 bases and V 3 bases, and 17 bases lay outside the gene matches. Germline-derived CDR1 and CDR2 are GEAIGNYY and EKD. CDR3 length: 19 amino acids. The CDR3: CACDQSSVTGGSYTDKLIF. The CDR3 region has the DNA TGTGCCTGTGACCAGAGTAGTGTTACTGGGGGTTCGTACACCGATAAACTCATCTTT.

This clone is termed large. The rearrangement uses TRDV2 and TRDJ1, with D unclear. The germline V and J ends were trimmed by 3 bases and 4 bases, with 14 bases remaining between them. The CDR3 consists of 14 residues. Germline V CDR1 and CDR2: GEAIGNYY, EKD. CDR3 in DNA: TGTGCCTGTGACTCCCTTACAATTGGCGATAAACTCATCTTT. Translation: CACDSLTIGDKLIF.

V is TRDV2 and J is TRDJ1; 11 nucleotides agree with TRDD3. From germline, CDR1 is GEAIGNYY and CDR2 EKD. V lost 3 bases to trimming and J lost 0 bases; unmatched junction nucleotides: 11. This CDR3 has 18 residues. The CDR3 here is CACDSLVGDTGYTDKLIF. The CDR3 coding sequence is TGTGCCTGTGACTCGTTGGTGGGGGATACGGGGTACACCGATAAACTCATCTTT.

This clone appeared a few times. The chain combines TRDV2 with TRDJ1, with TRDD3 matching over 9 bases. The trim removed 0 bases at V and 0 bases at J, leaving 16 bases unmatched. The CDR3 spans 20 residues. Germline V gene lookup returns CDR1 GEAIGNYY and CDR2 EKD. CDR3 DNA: TGTGCCTGTGACACCGTAAGTCGACTGCTGGGGGATCAGTACACCGATAAACTCATCTTT. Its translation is CACDTVSRLLGDQYTDKLIF.

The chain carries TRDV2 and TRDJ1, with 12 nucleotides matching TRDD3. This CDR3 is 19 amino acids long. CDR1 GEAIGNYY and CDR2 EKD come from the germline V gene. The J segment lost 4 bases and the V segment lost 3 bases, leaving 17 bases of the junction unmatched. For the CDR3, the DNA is TGTGCCTGTGACTCAATTAATTCGTATACTGGGGGATACAACGATAAACTCATCTTT. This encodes CACDSINSYTGGYNDKLIF.

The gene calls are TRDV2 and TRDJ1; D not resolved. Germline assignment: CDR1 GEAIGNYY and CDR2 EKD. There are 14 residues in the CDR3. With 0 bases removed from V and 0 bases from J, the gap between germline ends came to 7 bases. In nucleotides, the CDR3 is TGTGCCTGTGACACCGTTGTGGACACCGATAAACTCATCTTT. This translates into CACDTVVDTDKLIF.

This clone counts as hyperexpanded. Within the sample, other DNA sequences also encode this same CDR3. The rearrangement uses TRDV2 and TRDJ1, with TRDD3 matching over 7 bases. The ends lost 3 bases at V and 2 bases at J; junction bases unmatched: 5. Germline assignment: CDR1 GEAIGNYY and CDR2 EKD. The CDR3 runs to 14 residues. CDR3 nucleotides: TGTGCCTGTGACGCAGTACTGGGGACCGATAAACTCATCTTT. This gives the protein CACDAVLGTDKLIF.